Listed below are T cell receptor beta chains from one sample, sequenced in a study of a mutant IDH1 vaccine in newly diagnosed glioma. These receptors have no identified antigens. Sequencing used immunoSEQ multiplex PCR; TCRdb keeps in-frame clones, though not all of them. The sample lists approximately 56,000 clones; roughly 75% were seen once. This sample comprised PBMCs, obtained from a glioma patient whose treatment included an IDH1 peptide vaccine. These receptors originate from a man in his fifties with glioma. Each CDR3 is given with its conserved first and last residue. The order of the fields is V gene, J gene, CDR3 protein.

>TRBV27|TRBJ1-1
CASQEVIWNTEAFF
>TRBV14|TRBJ2-2
CASSGQVHANTGELFF
>TRBV6-6|TRBJ1-2
CASTLGTRGDGYTF
>TRBV29-1|TRBJ1-5
CSAGTAINQPQHF
>TRBV19|TRBJ2-2
CASSIIPGLAGGHGELFF
>TRBV19|TRBJ2-3
CASSMGGALGPSDTQYF
>TRBV29-1|TRBJ2-5
CSVEPAQGGQETQYF
>TRBV9|TRBJ1-2
CASTTGDYNYGYTF
>TRBV5-1|TRBJ2-7
CASSLEGSSYEQYF
>TRBV19|TRBJ1-2
CASRVTGRDYGYTF
>TRBV4-1|TRBJ1-2
CASSQEFRDYGYTF
>TRBV6-5|TRBJ2-7
CASGAASSYEQYF
>TRBV5-1|TRBJ2-1
CASSLTGGEYNEQFF
>TRBV2|TRBJ2-3
CASRPSSGSTDTQYF
>TRBV7-7|TRBJ2-3
CASSPGTGTDTQYF
>TRBV30|TRBJ2-3
CAWSLRGLPTDTQYF
>TRBV19|TRBJ2-7
CASSPDRFYEQYF
>TRBV9|TRBJ2-3
CASSPHRGAGTDTQYF
>TRBV14|TRBJ2-7
CASSRRSSAGGSYEQYF
>TRBV2|TRBJ2-7
CASSSGTGSAYEQYF
>TRBV30|TRBJ1-6
CAWSVYNSPLHF
>TRBV12-5|TRBJ2-5
CASGHTDEETQYF
>TRBV6-5|TRBJ1-2
CASSFIQGGAGGYTF
>TRBV25-1|TRBJ2-1
CASSASGDYNEQFF
>TRBV27|TRBJ2-7
CASSFLQTAYEQYF
>TRBV30|TRBJ2-1
CAWSPGTSHNEQFF
>TRBV7-6|TRBJ2-7
CASSSRYEQYF
>TRBV5-1|TRBJ1-1
CASSGGRNTEAFF
>TRBV6-5|TRBJ1-2
CASSYSPGQGVGYTF
>TRBV6-6|TRBJ2-7
CASSSLLERNEQYF
>TRBV6-5|TRBJ1-1
CASSSPLRTGRTEAFF
>TRBV28|TRBJ1-4
CASRGDIQNEKLFF
>TRBV27|TRBJ1-1
CASSVIGQLNTEAFF
>TRBV4-1|TRBJ1-1
CASSQGWANTEAFF
>TRBV7-3|TRBJ1-1
CASSSRPDAEAFF
>TRBV10-2|TRBJ2-5
CASSVGVGETQYF
>TRBV7-2|TRBJ1-1
CASSFVQNTEAFF
>TRBV14|TRBJ2-1
CASSQEGDLGYNEQFF
>TRBV5-1|TRBJ1-3
CASSPLVGGESSGNTIYF
>TRBV4-1|TRBJ1-1
CASSQLPGQGYTEAFF
>TRBV20-1|TRBJ2-7
CSARKDEQYF
>TRBV29-1|TRBJ2-7
CSVDGIDGYEQYF
>TRBV13|TRBJ1-1
CASSYGGPLFGVNTEAFF
>TRBV6-4|TRBJ1-5
CASPTDRKNQPQHF
>TRBV5-1|TRBJ1-3
CASSLGVSGNTIYF
>TRBV6-5|TRBJ1-2
CASSYSGTGTDYTF
>TRBV28|TRBJ1-3
CASSLNLPSGNTIYF
>TRBV5-1|TRBJ2-3
CASSLVDRTDTQYF
>TRBV4-2|TRBJ2-7
CASSQEISGAYEQYF
>TRBV28|TRBJ1-5
CASSDSSNQPQHF
>TRBV25-1|TRBJ2-2
CASSGTGANTGELFF
>TRBV6-1|TRBJ2-7
CASYGARGGTYEQYF
>TRBV19|TRBJ1-1
CASSFGQGLEAFF
>TRBV13|TRBJ2-5
CASSGTGGGETQYF
>TRBV9|TRBJ1-6
CASSPQGRMNSPLHF